The clone carrying this T cell receptor beta chain came up a few times. Its antigen is unknown. This record comes from a study of type 1 regulatory T cells. Study overall: This in vitro CD4 product, T-allo10, is enriched for Tr1 cells and alloantigen-specific.

Points from the study as a whole: Type 1 regulatory T cells had a more restricted TCR repertoire than non-type 1 regulatory T cells.

CDR3 length equals 12 residues. Germline V gene sequence: CDR1 SGHRS, CDR2 YFSETQ. The V and J ends lost 7 bases and 1 base respectively, with 8 bases between them. TCRdb redid the calling of the reads with MiXCR, one entry per CDR3 protein. The sample shows about 65,000 distinct CDR3 sequences, around 49% of them seen only once. The V gene is TRBV5-1, the J gene TRBJ2-5; D is unclear. The clonotype was recovered from a human donor in good health. The sequencing input was cultured non-Tr1 T cells, either the whole culture or a sorted T cell fraction (not recorded which). CDR3 sequence: CASSASQETQYF. The CDR3 region has the DNA TGCGCCAGCTCCGCTTCCCAAGAGACCCAGTACTTC.